Below, 28 T cell receptor beta chains from the same sample are listed, as sequenced in a study of PD-L1 blockade in urothelial cancer. Specified time point: pretreatment peripheral blood. Repertoires were generated with immunoSEQ multiplex PCR, while TCRdb's copy carries only in-frame clones and drops some. The profile covers tens of thousands of clones, with 80% to 85% appearing a single time and 8% to 10% taken by the ten largest. Sequences were derived from PBMCs, sampled around atezolizumab (anti-PD-L1) treatment. The source of these receptors is a woman aged 70 to 79 with urothelial cancer.

V usage is TRBV5-6 and J usage is TRBJ1-4, with 9 bases aligning to TRBD1. The CDR3 covers 13 residues. J lost 13 bases, V lost 5 bases, and 9 bases had no gene match. Germline assignment: CDR1 SGHDT and CDR2 YYEEEE. CDR3 nucleotides: TGTGCCAGCAGGAGGGACAGGGAGGGTATACTGTTTTTT. Protein sequence: CASRRDREGILFF.

The table lists this clone with many counts. The rearrangement uses TRBV19 and TRBJ1-1; D is unclear. The V gene's germline CDR1 is LNHDA and CDR2 SQIVND (reference sequence). The CDR3 is made up of 13 amino acids. The germline V and J ends were trimmed by 10 bases and 1 base, with 13 bases remaining between them. The CDR3 nucleotides read TGTGCCACCGAACCCCGGGAGAACACTGAAGCTTTCTTT. This translates into CATEPRENTEAFF.

The chain combines TRBV30 with TRBJ1-1; unclear D gene. The CDR3 has 13 amino acids. Trimming stripped 3 bases from V and 2 bases from J, with 10 bases between. The germline V gene encodes CDR1 GTSNPN and CDR2 SVGIG (reference sequence). The CDR3 DNA reads TGTGCCTGGAGCTACCAATCCAACACTGAAGCTTTCTTT. Translated: CAWSYQSNTEAFF.

The chain joins TRBV7-8 to TRBJ2-1, with 7 bases matching TRBD2. The V and J ends lost 0 bases and 7 bases, in that order; junction bases with no gene match: 6. Germline CDR1 SGHVS, CDR2 FQNEAQ. CDR3 length: 15 amino acids. The CDR3 loop reads CASSLAGGRSNEQFF. CDR3 nucleotides: TGTGCCAGCAGCTTAGCGGGAGGGCGTTCGAATGAGCAGTTCTTC.

This chain links TRBV5-1 with TRBJ2-7; D perhaps matches TRBD1 (6 bases). The CDR3 spans 15 residues. V lost 0 bases to trimming and J lost 7 bases, with 17 bases between them. Per germline, CDR1 SGHRS and CDR2 YFSETQ. The CDR3 protein is CASSLVTGQLGEQYF. CDR3 nucleotide sequence: TGCGCCAGCAGCTTGGTTACCGGACAGTTGGGGGAGCAGTACTTC.

The chain is built from TRBV30 and TRBJ2-1; possibly TRBD2 for D (6 bases). CDR1 and CDR2 from the germline V gene are GTSNPN and SVGIG (reference sequence). The CDR3 spans 12 residues. V lost 4 bases and J lost 8, with 12 bases in between. The CDR3 region has the DNA TGTGCCTGGACGGACTGGGGGGATGAGCAGTTCTTC. It specifies CAWTDWGDEQFF. The full variable domain, rest sourced from reference TRBV30 and TRBJ2-1, is SQTIHQWPATLVQPVGSPLSLECTVEGTSNPNLYWYRQAAGRGLQLLFYSVGIGQISSEVPQNLSASRPQDRQFILSSKKLLLSDSGFYLCAWTDWGDEQFFGPGTRLTVL.

The chain joins TRBV6-5 to TRBJ1-4, with 8 bases aligning to TRBD1. With 5 bases clipped from V and 8 bases from J, the junction kept 7 bases outside the gene matches. CDR1 and CDR2 from the germline V gene are MNHEY and SVGAGI. This CDR3 region has 14 residues. In DNA, the CDR3 is TGTGCCAGCAGTAAACAGGGGGGGGGCGAAAAACTGTTTTTT. Encoded protein: CASSKQGGGEKLFF.

V is TRBV2 and J is TRBJ2-2, with D maybe TRBD2 (5 bases). The ends were cut back, 9 bases at V and 0 bases at J, with 11 bases in the middle. The CDR3 has 14 residues. The germline V gene encodes CDR1 SNHLY and CDR2 FYNNEI. The CDR3: CASQTGTNTGELFF. In DNA form, the CDR3 reads TGTGCCAGTCAAACGGGGACGAACACCGGGGAGCTGTTTTTT.

This clone has a handful of counts. J is TRBJ2-7 and V is TRBV14, with TRBD2 matching 7 bases. The CDR3 length is 15 residues. V shed 0 bases, J shed 5 bases, and the junction held 7 bases outside the gene matches. In germline, CDR1 is SGHDN, CDR2 FVKESK. CDR3 nucleotide sequence: TGTGCCAGCAGCCAAGATCCCAGCGGGAAGGACGAGCAGTACTTC. Its translation: CASSQDPSGKDEQYF.

The chain carries TRBV6-5 and TRBJ1-3; no clear D. V was pared by 6 bases and J by 0 bases, with 12 bases between. The CDR3 spans 15 residues. The germline V gene encodes CDR1 MNHEY and CDR2 SVGAGI. Here the CDR3 reads CASRTTGSSGNTIYF. CDR3 in DNA: TGTGCCAGCAGAACGACGGGAAGCTCTGGAAACACCATATATTTT.

J is TRBJ2-7 and V is TRBV27, with D maybe TRBD2 (5 bases). Looked up from germline, CDR1 is MNHEY and CDR2 is SMNVEV (reference sequence). Trimming took off 0 bases at V and 6 bases at J, with 21 bases between the two ends. The CDR3 has 17 residues. The CDR3 is CASSLSRLVGSLTEQYF. The CDR3 coding sequence is TGTGCCAGCAGTTTATCGAGGTTGGTGGGGAGCTTGACCGAGCAGTACTTC.

There are a few counts of this clone. The rearrangement uses TRBV18 and TRBJ2-6; D ambiguous. Germline V gene lookup returns CDR1 KGHSH and CDR2 LQKENI. This CDR3 has 16 amino acids. The germline V and J ends were trimmed by 6 bases and 0 bases, with 12 bases remaining between them. CDR3 coding DNA: TGTGCCAGCTCCGGAGTTTTCCTCTCTGGGGCCAACGTCCTGACTTTC. It encodes CASSGVFLSGANVLTF.

The chain is built from TRBV5-6 and TRBJ1-2, with 8 bases fitting TRBD1. This CDR3 is 17 amino acids long. Germline values: CDR1 SGHDT, CDR2 YYEEEE. Trimming took 0 bases from V and 6 from J; bases not matched to a gene: 13. As DNA, the CDR3 is TGTGCCAGCAGCTTGGCCGTACTTGCAGGGGGCGCCCATGGCTACACCTTC. This sequence encodes CASSLAVLAGGAHGYTF. The complete variable domain, with remaining parts taken from reference TRBV5-6 and TRBJ1-2, reads DAGVTQSPTHLIKTRGQQVTLRCSPKSGHDTVSWYQQALGQGPQFIFQYYEEEERQRGNFPDRFSGHQFPNYSSELNVNALLLGDSALYLCASSLAVLAGGAHGYTFGSGTRLTVV.

This clone was seen only once. No DNA is shown, since the ends of the CDR3 on it are uncertain; the CDR3 is the one TCRdb lists. V gene TRBV5-4 combines with J gene TRBJ2-7; TRBD2 is taken as the D call from the table, unchecked against the DNA. The V gene's germline CDR1 is SGHNT and CDR2 YYREEE (reference sequence). The CDR3 length equals 13 residues, ends included. This CDR3 reads CASSFRFGDEQYF.

The chain is built from TRBV5-1 and TRBJ1-2; 7 bases line up with TRBD1. Germline V gene sequence: CDR1 SGHRS, CDR2 YFSETQ. V was pared by 4 bases and J by 8 bases, with 11 bases of the junction left unmatched. The CDR3 is 14 residues long. CDR3 protein: CASSPLPGGNGYTF. For the CDR3, the DNA is TGCGCCAGCAGCCCTCTGCCAGGGGGTAACGGCTACACCTTC.

The genes are TRBV7-2 and TRBJ2-5; 8 nucleotides match TRBD1. This CDR3 has 15 residues. J gave up 5 bases and V 5 bases, and 10 bases lay outside the gene matches. CDR1 SGHTA and CDR2 FQGNSA come from the germline V gene. The CDR3 here is CASSPGGRGLETQYF. In nucleotides, the CDR3 is TGTGCCAGCAGCCCAGGCGGCAGGGGGCTTGAGACCCAGTACTTC. Full variable domain (rest looked up from reference TRBV7-2 and TRBJ2-5): GAGVSQSPSNKVTEKGKDVELRCDPISGHTALYWYRQSLGQGLEFLIYFQGNSAPDKSGLPSDRFSAERTGGSVSTLTIQRTQQEDSAVYLCASSPGGRGLETQYFGPGTRLLVL.

V and J are TRBV7-8 and TRBJ2-4; TRBD2 agrees at 14 bases. The trim removed 2 bases at V and 4 bases at J, leaving 13 bases unmatched. This CDR3 is 20 amino acids long. Germline V gene sequence: CDR1 SGHVS, CDR2 FQNEAQ. CDR3 protein: CASSLFDRGLAGDRKNIQYF. CDR3 nucleotides: TGTGCCAGCAGCTTATTTGACAGGGGACTAGCGGGGGACCGAAAAAACATTCAGTACTTC.

The chain employs TRBV28 and TRBJ2-3; possibly TRBD2 for D (5 bases). Trimming removed 4 bases at V and 8 bases at J, with 13 bases between. The CDR3 contains 13 residues. Germline lookup yields CDR1 MDHEN and CDR2 SYDVKM. CDR3 protein: CASSSPSRATQYF. CDR3 DNA sequence: TGTGCCAGCAGTTCTCCTAGCAGAGCTACGCAGTATTTT.

In its sample, this clone was seen a few times. The chain is built from TRBV2 and TRBJ2-2, with a possible D match to TRBD1 (5 bases). V lost 6 bases and J 8 bases, leaving 7 bases between the germline ends. CDR3 length equals 11 residues. Per the germline V gene, CDR1 is SNHLY and CDR2 is FYNNEI. CDR3 DNA sequence: TGTGCCAGCAGAACAGGAGGGGAGCTGTTTTTT. Translated: CASRTGGELFF.

In this sample, this clone turned up a few times. The CDR3 protein is CASSPTNQPQHF. CDR3 sequence (DNA): TGTGCCAGCAGTCCAACTAATCAGCCCCAGCATTTT. The V gene is TRBV27, the J gene TRBJ1-5; D gene uncertain. The germline V gene encodes CDR1 MNHEY and CDR2 SMNVEV (reference sequence). The CDR3 is 12 residues long. Trimming removed 5 bases from V and 4 bases from J, with 6 bases in between.

The rearrangement joins TRBV5-1 to TRBJ2-2; TRBD2 might be the D (6 bases). Trimming took off 0 bases at V and 1 base at J, with 13 bases between the two ends. The CDR3 totals 17 residues. Germline values: CDR1 SGHRS, CDR2 YFSETQ. CDR3 DNA: TGCGCCAGCAGCTTGGGACCTGTCGGGGGGAACACCGGGGAGCTGTTTTTT. Translation: CASSLGPVGGNTGELFF.

The rearrangement uses TRBV5-1 and TRBJ1-1; unclear D gene. Germline lookup yields CDR1 SGHRS and CDR2 YFSETQ. V lost 7 bases, J lost 2 bases, and 33 bases lay in between. The CDR3 contains 20 residues. CDR3 residues: CASSGNAELKTSVENTEAFF. As DNA, the CDR3 is TGCGCCAGCTCGGGGAATGCTGAATTGAAAACCTCAGTTGAAAACACTGAAGCTTTCTTT. The full variable domain, its missing parts supplied by reference TRBV5-1 and TRBJ1-1, is KAGVTQTPRYLIKTRGQQVTLSCSPISGHRSVSWYQQTPGQGLQFLFEYFSETQRNKGNFPGRFSGRQFSNSRSEMNVSTLELGDSALYLCASSGNAELKTSVENTEAFFGQGTRLTVV.

The chain employs TRBV19 and TRBJ2-7, with 7 bases aligning to TRBD1. The CDR3 runs to 16 residues. The junction had 12 bases not matched to a gene; V was cut back by 3 bases and J by 4 bases. The V gene's germline CDR1 is LNHDA and CDR2 SQIVND (reference sequence). CDR3 nucleotides: TGTGCCAGTAGTATCTCCGGGGACAGTTGGAGGTACGAGCAGTACTTC. This translates into CASSISGDSWRYEQYF.

This chain connects TRBV6-6 to TRBJ1-1; D is perhaps TRBD1 (6 bases). CDR3 length: 12 residues. The V and J ends lost 10 bases and 1 base respectively, with 10 bases between them. The germline V gene has CDR1 MNHNY and CDR2 SVGAGI (reference sequence). The chain's CDR3 is CATTGQNTEAFF. The CDR3 DNA is TGTGCCACGACAGGCCAGAACACTGAAGCTTTCTTT.

The chain is built from TRBV19 and TRBJ1-4; possible D gene TRBD1, 6 bases. Between the trimmed V and J ends, which lost 9 bases and 4 bases, there was a span of 15 bases. The CDR3 has 14 residues. Germline values: CDR1 LNHDA, CDR2 SQIVND (reference sequence). The CDR3: CASPQTGLNEKLFF. The CDR3, as DNA: TGTGCCAGCCCCCAGACAGGACTTAATGAAAAACTGTTTTTT.

This CDR3 reads CASSEAPGQENTEAFF. The CDR3 region has the DNA TGTGCCAGCAGTGAGGCCCCCGGACAGGAAAACACTGAAGCTTTCTTT. The rearrangement uses TRBV21-1 and TRBJ1-1; no DNA check was done on the table's D call, TRBD1. TRBV21-1 is described as a pseudogene. The CDR3 runs to 16 residues.

The chain combines TRBV5-1 with TRBJ1-6; maybe TRBD1 (6 bases). Germline CDR1 and CDR2: SGHRS and YFSETQ. The CDR3 runs 15 residues. The V end was cut by 2 bases, the J end by 5 bases, with 11 bases between. The CDR3 is CASSFSQGHNSPLHF. CDR3 nucleotides: TGCGCCAGCAGCTTTTCTCAGGGGCATAATTCACCCCTCCACTTT.

The J gene is TRBJ2-7, the V gene TRBV19; possible D gene TRBD1, 6 bases. Germline V gene lookup returns CDR1 LNHDA and CDR2 SQIVND (reference sequence). The CDR3 totals 14 residues. The V end was cut by 0 bases, the J end by 3 bases, with 9 bases between. The CDR3 region is CASSIDTGHYEQYF. The CDR3 DNA reads as TGTGCCAGTAGTATAGATACAGGGCACTACGAGCAGTACTTC.